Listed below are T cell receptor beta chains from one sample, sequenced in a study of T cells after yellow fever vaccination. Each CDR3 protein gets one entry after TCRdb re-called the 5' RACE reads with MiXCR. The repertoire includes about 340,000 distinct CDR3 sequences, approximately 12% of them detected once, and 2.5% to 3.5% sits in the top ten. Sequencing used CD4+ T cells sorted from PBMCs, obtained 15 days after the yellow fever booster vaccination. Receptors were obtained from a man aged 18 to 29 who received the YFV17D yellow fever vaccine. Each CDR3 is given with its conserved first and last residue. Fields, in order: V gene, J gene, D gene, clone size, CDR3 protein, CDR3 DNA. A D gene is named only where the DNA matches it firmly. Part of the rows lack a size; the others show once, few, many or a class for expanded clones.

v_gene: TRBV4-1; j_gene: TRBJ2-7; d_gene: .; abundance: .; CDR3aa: CASSQAAGPSYEQYF; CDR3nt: TGCGCCAGCAGCCAAGCGGCGGGTCCCTCCTACGAGCAGTACTTC
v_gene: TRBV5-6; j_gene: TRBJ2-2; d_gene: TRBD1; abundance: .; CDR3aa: CASSLMDRNTGELFF; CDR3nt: TGTGCCAGCAGCCTGATGGACAGGAATACCGGGGAGCTGTTTTTT
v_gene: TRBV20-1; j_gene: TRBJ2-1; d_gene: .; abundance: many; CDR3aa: CSAAGEGDEQFF; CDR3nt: TGCAGTGCTGCCGGAGAGGGTGATGAGCAGTTCTTC
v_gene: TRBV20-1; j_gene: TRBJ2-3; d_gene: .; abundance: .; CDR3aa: CSARSPVVRDTQYF; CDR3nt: TGCAGTGCTAGATCCCCGGTGGTACGAGATACGCAGTATTTT
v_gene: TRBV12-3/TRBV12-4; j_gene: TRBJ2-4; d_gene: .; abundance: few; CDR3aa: CASGYAGGLAKNIQYF; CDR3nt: TGTGCCAGCGGGTATGCCGGGGGTCTAGCCAAAAACATTCAGTACTTC
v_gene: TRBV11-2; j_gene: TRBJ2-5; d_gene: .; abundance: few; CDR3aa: CASSSQPVETQYF; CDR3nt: TGTGCCAGCAGCTCACAGCCGGTGGAGACCCAGTACTTC
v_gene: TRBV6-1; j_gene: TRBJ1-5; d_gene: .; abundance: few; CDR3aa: CASTSGSSYSNQPQHF; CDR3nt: TGTGCCAGCACCTCTGGCAGTAGCTATAGCAATCAGCCCCAGCATTTT
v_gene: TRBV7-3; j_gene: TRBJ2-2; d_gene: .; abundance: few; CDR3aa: CASSSLLGGTGELFF; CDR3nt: TGTGCCAGCAGCTCCCTGTTGGGGGGCACCGGGGAGCTGTTTTTT
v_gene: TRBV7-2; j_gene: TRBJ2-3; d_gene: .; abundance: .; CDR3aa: CASSLGRVVDTQYF; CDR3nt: TGTGCCAGCAGCTTAGGTAGAGTGGTCGATACGCAGTATTTT
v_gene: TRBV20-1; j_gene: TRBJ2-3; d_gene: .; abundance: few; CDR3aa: CSARGPDTDTQYF; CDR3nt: TGCAGTGCTAGAGGGCCAGACACAGATACGCAGTATTTT
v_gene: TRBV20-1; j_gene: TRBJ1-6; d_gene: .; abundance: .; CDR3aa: CSCTPPTSSPLHF; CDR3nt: TGCAGTTGCACCCCCCCCACTTCTTCACCCCTCCACTTT
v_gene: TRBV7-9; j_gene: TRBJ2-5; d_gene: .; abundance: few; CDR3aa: CASSRGRGVRSYETQYF; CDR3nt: TGTGCCAGCAGCAGGGGGAGGGGAGTTAGATCTTATGAGACCCAGTACTTC
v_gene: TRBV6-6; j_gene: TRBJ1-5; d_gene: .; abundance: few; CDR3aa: CASSYLAGQPQHF; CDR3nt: TGTGCCAGCAGTTACCTGGCGGGGCAGCCCCAGCATTTT
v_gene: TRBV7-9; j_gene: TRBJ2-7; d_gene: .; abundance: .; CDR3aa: CASSSYTEQYF; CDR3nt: TGTGCCAGCAGCTCATATACCGAGCAGTACTTC
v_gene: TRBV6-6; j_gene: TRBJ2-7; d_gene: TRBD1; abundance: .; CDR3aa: CASSYRTGGGGSYEQYF; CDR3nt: TGTGCCAGCAGTTACCGGACAGGTGGCGGTGGTTCCTACGAGCAGTACTTC
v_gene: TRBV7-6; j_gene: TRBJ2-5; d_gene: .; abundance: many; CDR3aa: CASSPIQETQYF; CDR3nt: TGTGCCAGCAGCCCCATCCAAGAGACCCAGTACTTC
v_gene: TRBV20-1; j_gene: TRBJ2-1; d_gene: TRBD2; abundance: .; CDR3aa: CSARGPGRDEQFF; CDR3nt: TGCAGTGCCCGGGGTCCAGGGAGGGATGAGCAGTTCTTC
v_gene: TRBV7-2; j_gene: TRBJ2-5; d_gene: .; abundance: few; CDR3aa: CASSLTAYQETQYF; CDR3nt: TGTGCCAGCAGCTTGACAGCTTACCAAGAGACCCAGTACTTC
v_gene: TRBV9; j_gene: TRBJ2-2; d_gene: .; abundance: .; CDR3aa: CASNRVSGELFF; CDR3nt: TGTGCCAGCAACAGGGTTTCCGGGGAGCTGTTTTTT
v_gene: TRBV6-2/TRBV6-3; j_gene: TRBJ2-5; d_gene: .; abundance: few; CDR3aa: CASSYLARGQETQYF; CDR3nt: TGTGCCAGCAGTTACCTTGCGCGGGGTCAAGAGACCCAGTACTTC
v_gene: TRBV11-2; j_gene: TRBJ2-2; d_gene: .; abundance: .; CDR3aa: CASRTLGGSGELFF; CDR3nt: TGTGCCAGCAGGACCCTTGGGGGATCCGGGGAGCTGTTTTTT
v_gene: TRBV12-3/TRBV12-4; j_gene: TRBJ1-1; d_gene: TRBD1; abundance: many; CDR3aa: CASSKSGTDLNTEAFF; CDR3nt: TGTGCCAGCAGTAAATCCGGGACAGACCTGAACACTGAAGCTTTCTTT
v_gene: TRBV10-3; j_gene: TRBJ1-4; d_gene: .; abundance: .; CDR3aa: CAISEPTGRGKLFF; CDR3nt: TGTGCCATCAGTGAGCCTACAGGGAGAGGGAAACTGTTTTTT
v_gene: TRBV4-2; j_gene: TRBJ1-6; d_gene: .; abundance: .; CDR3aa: CASSQELGTANSPLHF; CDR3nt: TGTGCCAGCAGCCAAGAGTTAGGGACTGCCAATTCACCCCTCCACTTT
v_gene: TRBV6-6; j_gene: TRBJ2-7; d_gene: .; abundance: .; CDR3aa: CASSYSLGLREQYF; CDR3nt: TGTGCCAGCAGTTACTCGCTCGGACTACGCGAGCAGTACTTC
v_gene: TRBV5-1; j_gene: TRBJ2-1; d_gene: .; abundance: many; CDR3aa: CASSLQGYNEQFF; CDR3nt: TGCGCCAGCAGCTTACAGGGCTACAATGAGCAGTTCTTC
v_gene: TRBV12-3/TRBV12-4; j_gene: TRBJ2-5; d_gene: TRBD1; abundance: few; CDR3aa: CASSQGQEETQYF; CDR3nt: TGTGCCAGCAGCCAGGGACAGGAAGAGACCCAGTACTTC
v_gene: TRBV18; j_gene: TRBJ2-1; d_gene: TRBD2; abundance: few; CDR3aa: CASSPGGGAVYEQFF; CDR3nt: TGTGCCAGCTCACCTGGCGGGGGGGCCGTTTATGAGCAGTTCTTC
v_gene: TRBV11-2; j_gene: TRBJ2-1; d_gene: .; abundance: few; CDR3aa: CASTHTRRLNEQFF; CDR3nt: TGTGCCAGCACCCACACTAGGCGCCTTAATGAGCAGTTCTTC